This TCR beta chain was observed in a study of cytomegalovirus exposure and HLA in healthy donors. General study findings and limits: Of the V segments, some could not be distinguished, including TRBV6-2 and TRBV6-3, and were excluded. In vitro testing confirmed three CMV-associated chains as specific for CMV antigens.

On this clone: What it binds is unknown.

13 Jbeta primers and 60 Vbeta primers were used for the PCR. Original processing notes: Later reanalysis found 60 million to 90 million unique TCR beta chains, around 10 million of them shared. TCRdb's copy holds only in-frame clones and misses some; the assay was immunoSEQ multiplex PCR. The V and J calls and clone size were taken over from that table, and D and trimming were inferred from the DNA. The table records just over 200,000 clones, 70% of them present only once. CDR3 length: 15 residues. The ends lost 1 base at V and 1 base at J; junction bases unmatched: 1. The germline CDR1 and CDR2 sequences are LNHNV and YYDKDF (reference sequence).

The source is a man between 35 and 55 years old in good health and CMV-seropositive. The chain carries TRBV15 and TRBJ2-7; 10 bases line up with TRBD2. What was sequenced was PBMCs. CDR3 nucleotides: TGTGCCACCAGCAGAGGACTAGCGGGTTCCTACGAGCAGTACTTC. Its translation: CATSRGLAGSYEQYF. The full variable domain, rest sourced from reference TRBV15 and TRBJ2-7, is DAMVIQNPRYQVTQFGKPVTLSCSQTLNHNVMYWYQQKSSQAPKLLFHYYDKDFNNEADTPDNFQSRRPNTSFCFLDIRSPGLGDTAMYLCATSRGLAGSYEQYFGPGTRLTVT.